This TCR beta chain emerged from a study of T cell repertoires in cytomegalovirus infection. TCRdb re-called the reads with MiXCR, one entry per CDR3 protein. Found here are tens of thousands of distinct CDR3 sequences, about 3.8% of them singletons; the top ten hold 3.5% to 6%. Germline-derived CDR1 and CDR2 are MNHEY and SVGEGT. Trimming stripped 2 bases from V and 2 bases from J, with 13 bases between. CDR3 length equals 15 residues. This clonotype showed up many times. The V and J genes are TRBV6-2 or TRBV6-3 and TRBJ2-7; TRBD2 is a possible D gene (6 bases). The sequence was collected from a human donor in good health (CMV status not recorded). Some clones in this sample may be carry-over from other donors' samples. The sample comprised PBMCs. This CDR3 is CASSYPRRGTYEQYF. The DNA for the CDR3 is TGTGCCAGCAGTTACCCCCGCCGGGGGACCTACGAGCAGTACTTC.